The clone carrying this T cell receptor (beta chain) has more than one count but fewer than ten. Its antigen remains unidentified. The people who gave samples were healthy Caucasians from Russia, aged roughly 6 to 100. Alongside a J-beta primer mix, a sample-barcoded 5' primer served in a second PCR lasting 7 to 11 cycles. Via MiXCR, TCRdb re-called the 5' RACE reads, giving one row per CDR3 protein. The sample has roughly 1.7 million distinct CDR3 sequences, about 31% seen once. Germline assignment: CDR1 MNHEY and CDR2 SVGAGI. V gave up 1 base and J gave up 0 bases, with 7 bases separating them. CDR3 length: 16 residues. This sample stems from a study of blood T cells in healthy people across ages. As for the study in general: Researchers report that template switching captured about one barcoded beta molecule per two T cells. Study results and caveats: Naive T cell percentage showed a strong correlation with the diversity of TCR beta.

The chain carries TRBV6-5 and TRBJ2-6; D is undetermined. The sequencing sample was made of blood. The sequence came from a woman aged 25 to 45 in good health. CDR3 region: CASSYLGSSGANVLTF. The CDR3, as DNA: TGTGCCAGCAGTTACTTGGGCAGCTCTGGGGCCAACGTCCTGACTTTC.